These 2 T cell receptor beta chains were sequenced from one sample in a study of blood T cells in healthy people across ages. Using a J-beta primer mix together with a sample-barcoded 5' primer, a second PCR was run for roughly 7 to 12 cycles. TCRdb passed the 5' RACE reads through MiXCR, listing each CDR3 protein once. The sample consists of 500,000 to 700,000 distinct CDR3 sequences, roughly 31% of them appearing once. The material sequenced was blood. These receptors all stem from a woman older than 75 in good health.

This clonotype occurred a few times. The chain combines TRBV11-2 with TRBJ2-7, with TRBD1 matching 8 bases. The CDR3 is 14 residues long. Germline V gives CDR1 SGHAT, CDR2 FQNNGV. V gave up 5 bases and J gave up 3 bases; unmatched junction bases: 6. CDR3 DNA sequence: TGTGCCAGCAGCGCCCTCGACAGGGGCTACGAGCAGTACTTC. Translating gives CASSALDRGYEQYF.

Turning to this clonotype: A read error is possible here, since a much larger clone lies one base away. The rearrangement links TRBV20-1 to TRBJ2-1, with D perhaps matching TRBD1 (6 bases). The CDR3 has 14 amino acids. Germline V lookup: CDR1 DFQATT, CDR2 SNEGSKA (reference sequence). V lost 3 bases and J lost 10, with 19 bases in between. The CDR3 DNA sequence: TGCAGTGCTAGTGGGCAGGGGCGGACCTACGAGCAGTTCTTC. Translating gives CSASGQGRTYEQFF.